These 18 T cell receptor beta chains share one sample of origin, sequenced in a study of PD-1 blockade in classical Hodgkin lymphoma. The assay was immunoSEQ multiplex PCR, and TCRdb's table has in-frame clones only and misses some. This table holds 45,000 to 50,000 clones, around 80% found once. Relapse was seen in all patients after autologous stem cell transplantation, and brentuximab vedotin exposure was variable. The source material was peripheral blood mononuclear cells (PBMCs), sampled before the second cycle of nivolumab. The receptors shown here come from a human donor with classical Hodgkin lymphoma.

This clone was counted a single time. V usage is TRBV13 and J usage is TRBJ2-7; the match to TRBD1 covers 7 bases. In germline, CDR1 is PRHDT, CDR2 FYEKMQ (reference sequence). The CDR3 runs 14 residues. The V segment lost 5 bases and the J segment 1 base; nucleotides outside the gene matches: 5. In DNA form, the CDR3 reads TGTGCCAGCAGCCTAATGACAGGGTCCTACGAGCAGTACTTC. Residues: CASSLMTGSYEQYF.

This clone has a handful of counts. This sequence joins TRBV25-1 and TRBJ2-2; D gene ambiguous. The CDR3 length is 12 residues. Germline V gene sequence: CDR1 MGHDK, CDR2 SYGVNS. Trimming took 7 bases from V and 1 from J, leaving 4 bases between them. The CDR3 sequence: CASMWNTGELFF. CDR3 DNA: TGTGCCAGCATGTGGAACACCGGGGAGCTGTTTTTT. Combining the CDR3 with reference TRBV25-1 and TRBJ2-2 gives the whole variable domain EADIYQTPRYLVIGTGKKITLECSQTMGHDKMYWYQQDPGMELHLIHYSYGVNSTEKGDLSSESTVSRIRTEHFPLTLESARPSHTSQYLCASMWNTGELFFGEGSRLTVL.

V and J are TRBV7-2 and TRBJ1-2; TRBD1 agrees at 7 bases. J gave up 3 bases and V 2 bases, and 6 bases lay outside the gene matches. CDR1 is SGHTA, CDR2 FQGNSA, per germline. The CDR3 totals 15 residues. The CDR3 sequence: CASSLWAGGDYGYTF. The CDR3, as DNA: TGTGCCAGCAGCTTATGGGCAGGGGGGGACTATGGCTACACCTTC. The full variable domain, rest sourced from reference TRBV7-2 and TRBJ1-2, is GAGVSQSPSNKVTEKGKDVELRCDPISGHTALYWYRQSLGQGLEFLIYFQGNSAPDKSGLPSDRFSAERTGGSVSTLTIQRTQQEDSAVYLCASSLWAGGDYGYTFGSGTRLTVV.

The CDR3 DNA reads as TGTGCCAGCGGGAGTGGGTGGACCGGGGAGCTGTTTTTT. Its protein is CASGSGWTGELFF. The V gene is TRBV7-2, the J gene TRBJ2-2; D is possibly TRBD2 (5 bases). The CDR3 extends over 13 amino acids. V dropped 8 bases and J dropped 5 bases, with 12 bases sitting between them. Per the germline V gene, CDR1 is SGHTA and CDR2 is FQGNSA. The entire variable domain, with the rest obtained from reference TRBV7-2 and TRBJ2-2, is as follows: GAGVSQSPSNKVTEKGKDVELRCDPISGHTALYWYRQSLGQGLEFLIYFQGNSAPDKSGLPSDRFSAERTGGSVSTLTIQRTQQEDSAVYLCASGSGWTGELFFGEGSRLTVL.

This rearrangement joins TRBV13 to TRBJ2-7; 13 bases align to TRBD2. V shed 4 bases, J shed 4 bases, and the junction held 4 bases outside the gene matches. Germline V gene data show CDR1 as PRHDT and CDR2 as FYEKMQ (reference sequence). The CDR3 contains 15 residues. In nucleotides, the CDR3 is TGTGCCAGCAGCTCACGGACTAGCGGGAGTTACGAGCAGTACTTC. Its protein is CASSSRTSGSYEQYF.

The chain links TRBV7-8 to TRBJ1-5; a weak D match, TRBD1 (5 bases). The germline V gene encodes CDR1 SGHVS and CDR2 FQNEAQ. V lost 2 bases and J 3 bases, leaving 11 bases between the germline ends. This CDR3 is built from 15 residues. The CDR3 DNA sequence: TGTGCCAGCAGCTTAACGAGAGGGGACAATCAGCCCCAGCATTTT. It is translated as CASSLTRGDNQPQHF.

A few counts support this clone. CDR3 coding DNA: TGTGCCAGCAGTCTCCACGCCTACAATGAGCAGTTCTTC. Its translation is CASSLHAYNEQFF. V and J are TRBV27 and TRBJ2-1; D is unresolved. The CDR3 spans 13 residues. The V gene lost 5 bases and the J gene lost 2 bases, with 7 bases spanning the gap. CDR1 is MNHEY, CDR2 SMNVEV, per germline (reference sequence).

This rearrangement joins TRBV30 to TRBJ1-4; TRBD1 might be the D (5 bases). Germline V CDR1 and CDR2: GTSNPN, SVGIG (reference sequence). V shed 5 bases and J shed 0 bases, with 10 bases lying between them. The CDR3 consists of 14 residues. In DNA form, the CDR3 reads TGTGCCTGGGCAGGGCCTGCAACTAATGAAAAACTGTTTTTT. Residues: CAWAGPATNEKLFF.

V is TRBV27 and J is TRBJ2-2; D gene unclear. Deletions cut 3 bases from V and 3 bases from J, with 5 bases between. Germline V gives CDR1 MNHEY, CDR2 SMNVEV (reference sequence). The CDR3 spans 13 residues. The chain's CDR3 is CASSFIDTGELFF. For the CDR3, the DNA is TGTGCCAGCAGTTTTATAGACACCGGGGAGCTGTTTTTT.

This chain connects TRBV2 to TRBJ2-3; D gene ambiguous. Germline V gene lookup returns CDR1 SNHLY and CDR2 FYNNEI. This CDR3 comprises 13 residues. V gave up 4 bases and J gave up 0 bases, with 5 bases separating them. CDR3 sequence reads: CASSVDSTDTQYF. The DNA for the CDR3 is TGTGCCAGCAGTGTTGACAGCACAGATACGCAGTATTTT.

V and J are TRBV6-1 and TRBJ1-2; D gene ambiguous. CDR3 length equals 14 residues. CDR1 MNHNS and CDR2 SASEGT come from the germline V gene. V shed 6 bases and J shed 0 bases, with 11 bases lying between them. The CDR3 bases are TGTGCCAGCAGGGAGGGTCTAGCTAACTATGGCTACACCTTC. Its protein is CASREGLANYGYTF.

The rearrangement uses TRBV27 and TRBJ2-7; TRBD2 agrees at 14 bases. Germline V gene lookup returns CDR1 MNHEY and CDR2 SMNVEV (reference sequence). This CDR3 spans 15 amino acids. The V segment lost 3 bases and the J segment 12 bases; nucleotides outside the gene matches: 10. CDR3 coding DNA: TGTGCCAGCAGTTTTGGGTCGGGACTAGCGGGAGTGTTGTACTTC. The encoded protein is CASSFGSGLAGVLYF.

This clone was picked up one time. The rearrangement joins TRBV5-6 to TRBJ1-3, with 8 bases aligning to TRBD1. The J segment lost 4 bases and the V segment lost 7 bases, leaving 4 bases of the junction unmatched. This CDR3 contains 13 residues. Germline assignment: CDR1 SGHDT and CDR2 YYEEEE. The CDR3 spells CASATGVGNTIYF. The DNA of the CDR3 is TGTGCCAGCGCGACAGGGGTAGGAAACACCATATATTTT.

V usage is TRBV7-8 and J usage is TRBJ2-6, with a tentative D call TRBD2 (6 bases). Germline V lookup: CDR1 SGHVS, CDR2 FQNEAQ. The CDR3 spans 16 residues. V dropped 1 base and J dropped 4 bases, with 11 bases sitting between them. CDR3 nucleotide sequence: TGTGCCAGCAGCTTAGATGCGGGGTACGGGGCCAACGTCCTGACTTTC. It translates to CASSLDAGYGANVLTF.

CDR3 sequence: CATSRQKNTEAFF. CDR3 sequence (DNA): TGTGCCACCAGCAGACAGAAGAACACTGAAGCTTTCTTT. V usage is TRBV15 and J usage is TRBJ1-1; D gene uncertain. This CDR3 region has 13 residues. V gave up 2 bases and J gave up 1 base, with 5 bases separating them. CDR1 and CDR2 (germline): LNHNV, YYDKDF (reference sequence).

The chain has TRBV19 and TRBJ2-7, with 10 nucleotides matching TRBD1. Per the germline V gene, CDR1 is LNHDA and CDR2 is SQIVND (reference sequence). The J segment lost 1 base and the V segment lost 10 bases, leaving 13 bases of the junction unmatched. The CDR3 is made up of 16 amino acids. In DNA form, the CDR3 reads TGTGCCACTACCCGCCGCGGGGGACAGGGGTCCTACGAGCAGTACTTC. This encodes CATTRRGGQGSYEQYF.

This chain joins TRBV7-9 and TRBJ2-2; D may be TRBD1 or TRBD2 (5 bases each). The CDR3 is 16 residues long. The V end was cut by 4 bases, the J end by 3 bases, with 15 bases between. From germline, CDR1 is SEHNR and CDR2 FQNEAQ (reference sequence). As DNA, the CDR3 is TGTGCCAGCAGCTCCCCCGGGGCCCCATACACCGGGGAGCTGTTTTTT. Translating gives CASSSPGAPYTGELFF.

This chain links TRBV7-2 with TRBJ2-3, with 7 bases fitting TRBD2. V trimming: 5 bases; J trimming: 1 base; junction bases outside the gene matches: 12. Germline V gives CDR1 SGHTA, CDR2 FQGNSA. The CDR3 sequence is 17 residues long. In DNA, the CDR3 is TGTGCCAGCAGCCCCTTTGGTTTGGCGGGGGGCACAGATACGCAGTATTTT. Its translation: CASSPFGLAGGTDTQYF.